The T cell receptor beta chain under discussion was sequenced for a study of cytomegalovirus exposure and HLA in healthy donors. The ends lost 5 bases at V and 5 bases at J; junction bases unmatched: 8. The germline gives CDR1 KGHSH, CDR2 LQKENI. The CDR3 runs to 15 residues. Profiled with immunoSEQ multiplex PCR; TCRdb holds only in-frame clones, not every one. The sample records approximately 150,000 clones, around 87% being singletons. Sample: PBMCs. The clonotype comes from a man between 18 and 29 years old in good health and CMV-seropositive. The chain employs TRBV18 and TRBJ1-4, with 7 positions matching TRBD1. The chain's CDR3 is CASSYSTGSNEKLFF. In DNA form, the CDR3 reads TGTGCCAGCTCATACTCGACAGGGTCGAATGAAAAACTGTTTTTT.